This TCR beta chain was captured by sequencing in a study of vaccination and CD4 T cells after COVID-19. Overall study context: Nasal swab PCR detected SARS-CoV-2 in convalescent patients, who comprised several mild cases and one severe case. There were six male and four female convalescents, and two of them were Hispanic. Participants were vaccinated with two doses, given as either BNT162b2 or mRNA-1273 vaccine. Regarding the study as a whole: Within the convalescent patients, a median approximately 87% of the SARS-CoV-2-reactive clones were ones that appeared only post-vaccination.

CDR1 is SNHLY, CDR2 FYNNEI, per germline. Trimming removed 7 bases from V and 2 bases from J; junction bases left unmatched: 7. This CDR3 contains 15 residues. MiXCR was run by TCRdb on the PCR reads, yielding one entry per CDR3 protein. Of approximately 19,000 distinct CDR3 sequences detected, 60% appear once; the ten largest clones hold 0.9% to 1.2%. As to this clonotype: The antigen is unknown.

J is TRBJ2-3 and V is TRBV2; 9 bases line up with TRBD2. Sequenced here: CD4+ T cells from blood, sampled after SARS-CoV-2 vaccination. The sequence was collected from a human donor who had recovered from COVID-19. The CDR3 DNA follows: TGTGCCAGCACCCGCCGGACTAGCGTCACAGATACGCAGTATTTT. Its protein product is CASTRRTSVTDTQYF.